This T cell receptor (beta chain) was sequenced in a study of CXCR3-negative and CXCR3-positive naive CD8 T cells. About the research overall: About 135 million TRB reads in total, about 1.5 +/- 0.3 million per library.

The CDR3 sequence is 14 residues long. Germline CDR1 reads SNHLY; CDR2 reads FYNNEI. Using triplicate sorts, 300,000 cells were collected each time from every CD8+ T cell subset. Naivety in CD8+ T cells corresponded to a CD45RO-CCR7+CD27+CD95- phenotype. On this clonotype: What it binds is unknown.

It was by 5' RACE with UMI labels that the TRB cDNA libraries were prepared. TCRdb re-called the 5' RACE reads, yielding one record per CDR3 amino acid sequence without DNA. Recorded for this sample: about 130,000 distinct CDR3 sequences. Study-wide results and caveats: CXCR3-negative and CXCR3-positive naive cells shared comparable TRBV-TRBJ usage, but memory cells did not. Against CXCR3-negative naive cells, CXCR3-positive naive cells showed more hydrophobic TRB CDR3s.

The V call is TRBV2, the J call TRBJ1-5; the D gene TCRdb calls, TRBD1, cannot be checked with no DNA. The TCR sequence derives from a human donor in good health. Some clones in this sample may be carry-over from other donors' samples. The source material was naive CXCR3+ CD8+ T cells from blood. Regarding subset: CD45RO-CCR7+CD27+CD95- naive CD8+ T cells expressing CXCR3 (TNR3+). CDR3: CASRGTGVNQPQHF.